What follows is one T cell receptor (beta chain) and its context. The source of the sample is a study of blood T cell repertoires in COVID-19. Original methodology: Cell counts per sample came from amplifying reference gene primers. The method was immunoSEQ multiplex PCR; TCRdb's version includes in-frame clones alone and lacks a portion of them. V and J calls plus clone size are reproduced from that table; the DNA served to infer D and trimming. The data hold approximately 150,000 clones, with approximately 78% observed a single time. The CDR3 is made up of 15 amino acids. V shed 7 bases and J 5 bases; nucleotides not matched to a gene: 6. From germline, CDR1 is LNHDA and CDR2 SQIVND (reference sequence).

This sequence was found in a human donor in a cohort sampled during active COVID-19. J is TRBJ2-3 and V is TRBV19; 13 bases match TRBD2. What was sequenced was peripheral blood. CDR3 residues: CASTQLAGGGDTQYF. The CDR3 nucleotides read TGTGCCAGTACCCAACTAGCGGGGGGGGGAGATACGCAGTATTTT.